The table lists the clone carrying this T cell receptor beta chain with a few counts. This entry belongs to a study of response to subunit inactivated influenza vaccine. TCRdb re-derived calls from the RT-PCR reads in MiXCR, one entry per CDR3 protein. Of about 540,000 distinct CDR3 sequences in the sample, approximately 22% were seen once. CDR1 is SGHVS, CDR2 FQNEAQ, per germline. The V gene lost 0 bases and the J gene lost 4 bases, with 10 bases spanning the gap. CDR3 size: 15 residues. Another study also made use of these data, one on T cells expressing NK-cell markers. Per that paper: The cDNA for TCR beta came from 5'RACE template switching with UMIs. All TCR beta repertoires analysed originated from sorted CD3+CD56+NKG2C+, CD3+CD56+NKG2C- and CD3+CD56-NKG2C+ T cells. Just one sequenced donor of eight was HCMV-seronegative, while seven were seropositive. Several experiments added an anti-gamma-delta TCR antibody to sort only alpha-beta TCR T cells. In several donors, dominant clonotypes made up about 28.3-65% of CD3+CD56-NKG2C+ cells.

Sequencing used CD4+ T cells sorted from PBMCs, obtained 11 to 12 days after vaccination. The J gene is TRBJ1-3, the V gene TRBV7-8; perhaps TRBD1 as D (5 bases). This clonotype was sampled from a man aged 50-60 years who received an inactivated influenza vaccine. The CDR3 protein is CASSLAPRQGNTIYF. The CDR3 nucleotides are TGTGCCAGCAGCTTAGCCCCTCGACAGGGAAACACCATATATTTT.